Sequencing of this T cell receptor (beta chain) was carried out in a study of CD8 T cells in ankylosing spondylitis. Study findings and constraints: A motif of roughly 8 highly homologous TCR beta variants was seen as apparently characteristic of ankylosing spondylitis blood.

This clonotype came up many times. What it recognizes is unknown. MiXCR was run by TCRdb on the 5' RACE reads, yielding one entry per CDR3 protein. Of 150,000 or so distinct CDR3 sequences in the sample, roughly 10% were seen once. The ends lost 5 bases at V and 2 bases at J; junction bases unmatched: 7. This CDR3 contains 16 residues. Germline CDR1 and CDR2: MNHEY and SVGEGT. The chain uses TRBV6-2 or TRBV6-3 and TRBJ2-1; TRBD2 matches 9 bases. Sequenced sample: blood, either unsorted or a sorted T cell fraction (not recorded which). This receptor was obtained from a female donor with ankylosing spondylitis or in good health (not recorded which). CDR3 in DNA: TGTGCCAGCAGTACAGAGCGGGAGGCCCCCTACAATGAGCAGTTCTTC. The encoded protein is CASSTEREAPYNEQFF.